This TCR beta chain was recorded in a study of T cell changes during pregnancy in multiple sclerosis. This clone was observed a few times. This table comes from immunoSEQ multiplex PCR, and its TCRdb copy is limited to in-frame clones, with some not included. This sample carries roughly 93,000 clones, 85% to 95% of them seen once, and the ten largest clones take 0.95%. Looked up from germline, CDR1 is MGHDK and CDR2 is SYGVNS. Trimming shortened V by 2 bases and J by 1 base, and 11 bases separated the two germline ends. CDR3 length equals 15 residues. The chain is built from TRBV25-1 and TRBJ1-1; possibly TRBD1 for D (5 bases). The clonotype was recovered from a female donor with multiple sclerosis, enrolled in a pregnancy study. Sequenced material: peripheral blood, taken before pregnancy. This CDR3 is CASSEGGGTNTEAFF. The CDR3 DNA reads TGTGCCAGCAGTGAAGGGGGAGGGACGAACACTGAAGCTTTCTTT. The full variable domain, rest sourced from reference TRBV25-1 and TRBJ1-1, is EADIYQTPRYLVIGTGKKITLECSQTMGHDKMYWYQQDPGMELHLIHYSYGVNSTEKGDLSSESTVSRIRTEHFPLTLESARPSHTSQYLCASSEGGGTNTEAFFGQGTRLTVV.